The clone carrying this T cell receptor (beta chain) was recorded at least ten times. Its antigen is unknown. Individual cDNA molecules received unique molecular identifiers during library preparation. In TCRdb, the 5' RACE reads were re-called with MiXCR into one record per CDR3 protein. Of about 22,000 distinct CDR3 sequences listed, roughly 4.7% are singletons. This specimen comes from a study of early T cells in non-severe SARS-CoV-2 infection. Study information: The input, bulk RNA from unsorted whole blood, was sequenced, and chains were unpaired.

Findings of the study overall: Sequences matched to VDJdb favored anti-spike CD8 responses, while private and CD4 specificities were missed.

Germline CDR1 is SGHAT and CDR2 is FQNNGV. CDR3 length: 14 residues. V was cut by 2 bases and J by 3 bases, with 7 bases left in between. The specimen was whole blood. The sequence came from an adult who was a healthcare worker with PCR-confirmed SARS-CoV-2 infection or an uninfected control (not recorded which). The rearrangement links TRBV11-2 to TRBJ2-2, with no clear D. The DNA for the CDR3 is TGTGCCAGCAGCTTAAAAAAGGACACCGGGGAGCTGTTTTTT. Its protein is CASSLKKDTGELFF.